The 24 T cell receptor beta chains below all came from one sample that was sequenced in a study of T cells expressing NK-cell markers. TCRdb reprocessed the 5' RACE reads, keeping one entry per CDR3 protein, no DNA. The record lists about 550,000 distinct CDR3 sequences, of which the ten most abundant hold around 4%. Sequencing was performed on blood T cells: a sorted CD56 or NKG2C T cell subset, CD4+ or CD8+ T cells, or bulk PBMC T cells (not recorded which). The receptors were gathered from a man in his late teens or twenties in good health.

The chain employs TRBV12-3 or TRBV12-4 and TRBJ1-1. The CDR3 covers 15 residues. This CDR3 is CASRLNWLGKREAFF.

The chain is built from TRBV29-1 and TRBJ2-1; TCRdb gives TRBD2 as the D gene, but with no DNA this cannot be confirmed. CDR1 is SQVTM and CDR2 is ANQGSEA in the germline V gene. This CDR3 has 14 residues. The CDR3 loop reads CSVDSSGKGNEQFF.

The V call is TRBV4-1, the J call TRBJ2-1; TCRdb calls TRBD2, which cannot be checked without DNA. Per germline, CDR1 MGHRA and CDR2 YSYEKL. The CDR3 has 18 amino acids. Here the CDR3 reads CASSQDRGFGAGEDEQFF.

The chain links TRBV6-1 to TRBJ1-1; the D call of TRBD1 rests on TCRdb alone, since no DNA is present to check it. This CDR3 comprises 13 residues. Germline V lookup: CDR1 MNHNS, CDR2 SASEGT. The CDR3 spells CASIQTGYTEAFF.

The V call is TRBV18, the J call TRBJ2-5; the D call of TRBD1 rests on TCRdb alone, since no DNA is present to check it. This CDR3 has 14 residues. Germline V gene data show CDR1 as KGHSH and CDR2 as LQKENI. The chain's CDR3 is CASSPGQSLDTQYF.

V usage is TRBV29-1 and J usage is TRBJ2-3; the D call from TCRdb, TRBD1, cannot be confirmed without DNA. CDR1 and CDR2 from the germline V gene are SQVTM and ANQGSEA. CDR3 length: 16 residues. The CDR3 here is CSVPLWQGRTADTQYF.

The V gene is TRBV24-1, the J gene TRBJ1-2; TCRdb returns TRBD1, unconfirmable since there is no DNA. The CDR3 is made up of 14 amino acids. Germline CDR1 reads KGHDR; CDR2 reads SFDVKD. The CDR3 region is CATSASTGFNGYTF.

This sequence joins TRBV27 and TRBJ2-1; absent DNA, TCRdb's TRBD2 call cannot be checked. CDR3 length: 18 residues. CDR1 and CDR2 from the germline V gene are MNHEY and SMNVEV (reference sequence). The CDR3 protein is CASSLNSKRDGPINEQFF.

The J gene is TRBJ2-3, the V gene TRBV5-5. Germline CDR1 reads SGHKS; CDR2 reads YYEKEE (reference sequence). The CDR3 loop spans 13 amino acids. The CDR3: CASSSRWSDTQYF.

The chain is built from TRBV4-1 and TRBJ1-2; TCRdb selects TRBD1, and the lack of DNA leaves this call unchecked. Germline assignment: CDR1 MGHRA and CDR2 YSYEKL. The CDR3 has 15 residues. This CDR3 is CASSQERTGVGGYTF.

This rearrangement joins TRBV7-2 to TRBJ2-3; the TRBD2 assignment by TCRdb is unverifiable without DNA. Germline CDR1 is SGHTA and CDR2 is FQGNSA. This CDR3 contains 16 residues. CDR3 loop: CASSFELAGYTDTQYF.

The chain has TRBV7-9 and TRBJ1-1. The CDR3 spans 14 residues. Germline V gene lookup returns CDR1 SEHNR and CDR2 FQNEAQ (reference sequence). CDR3: CASSGGTPPTEAFF. The entire variable domain, with the rest obtained from reference TRBV7-9 and TRBJ1-1, is as follows: DTGVSQNPRHKITKRGQNVTFRCDPISEHNRLYWYRQTLGQGPEFLTYFQNEAQLEKSRLLSDRFSAERPKGSFSTLEIQRTEQGDSAMYLCASSGGTPPTEAFFGQGTRLTVV.

The chain recombines TRBV12-3 or TRBV12-4 with TRBJ1-6; without DNA, the TCRdb call of TRBD1 cannot be checked. The CDR3 consists of 14 residues. The CDR3 sequence: CASSGTGINSPLHF.

The genes are TRBV6-4 and TRBJ2-1; the D gene TCRdb calls, TRBD1, cannot be checked with no DNA. Germline V gene data show CDR1 as MRHNA and CDR2 as SNTAGT. This CDR3 contains 14 residues. The CDR3 protein is CASSDEQGNNEQFF.

The genes are TRBV7-6 and TRBJ2-2; the TRBD1 assignment by TCRdb is unverifiable without DNA. Germline V gene data show CDR1 as SGHVS and CDR2 as FNYEAQ. The CDR3 length is 18 residues. The chain's CDR3 is CASSLAHGGGANTGELFF.

The CDR3 loop reads CASSSLGGAYEQYF. This sequence joins TRBV12-3 or TRBV12-4 and TRBJ2-7; the TCRdb D gene call, TRBD1, has no DNA to confirm it. This CDR3 has 14 residues.

V and J are TRBV29-1 and TRBJ1-2. This CDR3 is built from 12 residues. Germline CDR1 reads SQVTM; CDR2 reads ANQGSEA. This CDR3 is CSVEDRSVGYTF.

The chain is built from TRBV4-1 and TRBJ1-1. Germline V gene data show CDR1 as MGHRA and CDR2 as YSYEKL. CDR3 length: 15 residues. CDR3 protein: CASSPSWQEDTEAFF.

The CDR3 spells CASSYIAGGVFGANVLTF. This rearrangement joins TRBV7-8 to TRBJ2-6; TCRdb indicates TRBD2, and absent DNA this call remains unverified. The CDR3 is made up of 18 amino acids. CDR1 SGHVS and CDR2 FQNEAQ come from the germline V gene.

The V gene is TRBV7-2, the J gene TRBJ1-6; TCRdb names TRBD1, which stays unverified in the absence of DNA. Germline V lookup: CDR1 SGHTA, CDR2 FQGNSA. This CDR3 spans 16 amino acids. CDR3 region: CASSSDRDRRLTSLHF.

The gene calls are TRBV7-2 and TRBJ2-5; TCRdb picks TRBD2, but there is no DNA to check that call. Germline V CDR1 and CDR2: SGHTA, FQGNSA. The CDR3 contains 14 residues. CDR3 in amino acids: CASSKGLAGETQYF.

This chain's CDR3 is CSASPPRLGEQFF. V gene TRBV20-1 combines with J gene TRBJ2-1; TCRdb returns TRBD1, unconfirmable since there is no DNA. Germline V gene sequence: CDR1 DFQATT, CDR2 SNEGSKA (reference sequence). The CDR3 totals 13 residues.

The genes are TRBV10-1 and TRBJ2-2; checking the TCRdb D call of TRBD1 is not possible without DNA. Per the germline V gene, CDR1 is WNHNN and CDR2 is SYGVQD (reference sequence). There are 13 residues in the CDR3. CDR3 protein: CASTNQGTGELFF.

This rearrangement joins TRBV6-2 or TRBV6-3 to TRBJ2-6; TCRdb selects TRBD1, and the lack of DNA leaves this call unchecked. This CDR3 spans 20 amino acids. Looked up from germline, CDR1 is MNHEY and CDR2 is SVGEGT. This chain's CDR3 is CASSYSRARDKLSGANVLTF.